Following are 29 T cell receptor beta chains from one sample sequenced in a study of CD8+ T cells in alopecia areata. Regarding treatment: oral pan-JAK inhibitor, 5-10 mg twice daily. Once RNA had been extracted, it was reverse transcribed into cDNA to act as the sequencing template. TCRdb keeps only in-frame clones here, not all; method: immunoSEQ multiplex PCR. The profile shows over 85,000 clones, 60% to 80% of them singletons. Sequenced here: CD8+ T cells sorted from blood, sampled at approximately week 44, from a patient treated with tofacitinib. The receptor set was obtained from a human donor with alopecia areata.

In this sample, this clone turned up a few times. V is TRBV19 and J is TRBJ1-1, with D tentatively TRBD1 (5 bases). CDR3 length: 12 residues. The V gene lost 4 bases and the J gene lost 4 bases, with 7 bases spanning the gap. Germline CDR1 and CDR2: LNHDA and SQIVND (reference sequence). For the CDR3, the DNA is TGTGCCAGTAGTAGGGGGGGCACTGAAGCTTTCTTT. It encodes CASSRGGTEAFF.

This clone is a singleton in its sample. The gene calls are TRBV7-9 and TRBJ1-1; the match to TRBD1 covers 11 bases. Germline-derived CDR1 and CDR2 are SEHNR and FQNEAQ (reference sequence). J was trimmed by 1 base and V by 5 bases; bases with no gene match: 3. The CDR3 covers 15 residues. Here the CDR3 reads CASSGTGGWNTEAFF. The DNA of the CDR3 is TGTGCCAGCAGCGGGACAGGGGGGTGGAACACTGAAGCTTTCTTT.

The J gene is TRBJ2-1, the V gene TRBV10-3; the D call may be TRBD1 or TRBD2 (6 bases each). Trimming left V 10 bases short and J 8 bases short, with 18 bases between. Germline CDR1 reads ENHRY; CDR2 reads SYGVKD. This CDR3 spans 13 amino acids. In DNA, the CDR3 is TGTGCCACCGCAGGAGGGGGGCAGGATGAGCAGTTCTTC. It specifies CATAGGGQDEQFF.

J is TRBJ1-1 and V is TRBV27, with 7 bases identical to TRBD1. CDR3 length equals 17 residues. J was trimmed by 0 bases and V by 5 bases; bases with no gene match: 12. The germline CDR1 and CDR2 sequences are MNHEY and SMNVEV (reference sequence). Here the CDR3 reads CASSGGGRGLMNTEAFF. Here the CDR3 DNA reads TGTGCCAGCAGTGGAGGGGGCCGGGGGCTAATGAACACTGAAGCTTTCTTT.

This rearrangement joins TRBV27 to TRBJ2-5; 14 nucleotides agree with TRBD2. The CDR3 spans 17 residues. V dropped 5 bases and J dropped 5; count of bases not matched to a gene: 10. Germline CDR1 is MNHEY and CDR2 is SMNVEV (reference sequence). CDR3: CASSPLTSGGASETQYF. CDR3 sequence (DNA): TGTGCCAGCAGTCCCCTGACTAGCGGGGGGGCCTCCGAGACCCAGTACTTC.

The chain uses TRBV27 and TRBJ1-6, with 7 bases identical to TRBD1. The CDR3 length is 14 residues. CDR1 and CDR2 from the germline V gene are MNHEY and SMNVEV (reference sequence). After removal of 5 bases from V and 9 bases from J, the junction contained 7 bases not matched to a gene. CDR3 residues: CASSPTGRGSPLHF. The CDR3 DNA follows: TGTGCCAGCAGTCCGACAGGGAGAGGTTCACCCCTCCACTTT.

V usage is TRBV11-2 and J usage is TRBJ2-3; D call uncertain. This CDR3 region has 12 residues. Germline V lookup: CDR1 SGHAT, CDR2 FQNNGV. V was pared by 6 bases and J by 2 bases, with 6 bases between. The CDR3 DNA follows: TGTGCCAGCAGTCCGAACACAGATACGCAGTATTTT. Residues: CASSPNTDTQYF.

The chain uses TRBV30 and TRBJ2-7; D is unresolved. The germline V gene encodes CDR1 GTSNPN and CDR2 SVGIG (reference sequence). The CDR3 runs to 12 residues. The germline V and J ends were trimmed by 6 bases and 3 bases, with 12 bases remaining between them. The CDR3 reads CACSGPVYEQYF. The CDR3 DNA reads as TGTGCCTGCTCGGGCCCAGTCTACGAGCAGTACTTC.

This chain joins TRBV30 and TRBJ2-1; D unclear. The CDR3 runs to 12 residues. V dropped 5 bases and J dropped 0 bases, with 5 bases sitting between them. CDR1 and CDR2 from the germline V gene are GTSNPN and SVGIG (reference sequence). CDR3 protein: CAWYRSYNEQFF. The CDR3 nucleotides read TGTGCCTGGTATCGCTCCTACAATGAGCAGTTCTTC.

Only a few counts were recorded for this clone. The chain carries TRBV29-1 and TRBJ2-1; D is perhaps TRBD2 (5 bases). V dropped 1 base and J dropped 5 bases, with 12 bases sitting between them. In germline, CDR1 is SQVTM, CDR2 ANQGSEA. This CDR3 region has 14 residues. CDR3 nucleotide sequence: TGCAGCGTTGAAGGCGGGCTAGCTAACAATGAGCAGTTCTTC. This codes for CSVEGGLANNEQFF.

This clone was counted only a few times. V and J are TRBV9 and TRBJ2-1, with a weak D call TRBD1 (5 bases). Germline-derived CDR1 and CDR2 are SGDLS and YYNGEE. This CDR3 is 12 amino acids long. The germline V and J ends were trimmed by 0 bases and 9 bases, with 7 bases remaining between them. The CDR3 spells CASSVGGSEQFF. The DNA of the CDR3 is TGTGCCAGCAGCGTAGGGGGCAGTGAGCAGTTCTTC.

The chain couples TRBV6-5 to TRBJ1-6, with D possibly being TRBD1 (5 bases). Trimming pared 3 bases from V and 14 bases from J, leaving 11 bases between. The CDR3 has 12 amino acids. Germline lookup yields CDR1 MNHEY and CDR2 SVGAGI. CDR3 nucleotides: TGTGCCAGCAGTTATGGGGGAGGATCCCTCCACTTT. It specifies CASSYGGGSLHF.

The chain employs TRBV10-3 and TRBJ1-1; no clear D. Per germline, CDR1 ENHRY and CDR2 SYGVKD. Trimming shortened V by 8 bases and J by 2 bases, and 15 bases separated the two germline ends. The CDR3 is 14 residues long. For the CDR3, the DNA is TGTGCCATCCGTCAGGACGGGATTAACACTGAAGCTTTCTTT. It is translated as CAIRQDGINTEAFF.

The genes are TRBV27 and TRBJ1-1; tentatively, D is TRBD1 (6 bases). V lost 6 bases to trimming and J lost 3 bases, with 17 bases between them. CDR1 MNHEY and CDR2 SMNVEV come from the germline V gene (reference sequence). CDR3 size: 15 residues. The CDR3 nucleotides are TGTGCCAGCAGCTACTCGCAGGGGTGGGACACTGAAGCTTTCTTT. This codes for CASSYSQGWDTEAFF.

The chain combines TRBV4-3 with TRBJ2-7, with 8 bases matching TRBD2. The germline V gene has CDR1 LGHNA and CDR2 YSLEER. With V trimmed by 2 bases and J by 0 bases, 3 bases remained unmatched. This CDR3 contains 15 residues. The CDR3 bases are TGCGCCAGCAGCCAATATAGCGGGGCCTCCTACGAGCAGTACTTC. Amino acids: CASSQYSGASYEQYF.

This clone occurred once. V is TRBV4-3 and J is TRBJ2-7; D gene uncertain. V gave up 0 bases and J gave up 0 bases, with 9 bases separating them. The CDR3 spans 15 residues. Germline CDR1 LGHNA, CDR2 YSLEER. Here the CDR3 reads CASSQEPESSYEQYF. Here the CDR3 DNA reads TGCGCCAGCAGCCAAGAGCCCGAGAGCTCCTACGAGCAGTACTTC.

This clone was detected a few times. V usage is TRBV29-1 and J usage is TRBJ2-5, with D maybe TRBD1 (5 bases). The J call may be faulty, since TRBJ2-7 better matches the DNA end. This CDR3 has 14 residues. Per the germline V gene, CDR1 is SQVTM and CDR2 is ANQGSEA. CDR3 region: CSVVNQGNPYEQYF. The CDR3, as DNA: TGCAGCGTTGTGAATCAGGGAAATCCCTACGAGCAGTACTTC.

This clone came up a few times. This rearrangement joins TRBV29-1 to TRBJ2-5; maybe TRBD1 (7 bases). The J call may be wrong; the DNA end is better matched by TRBJ2-7. Germline lookup yields CDR1 SQVTM and CDR2 ANQGSEA. The CDR3 is 13 amino acids. CDR3 coding DNA: TGCAGCGCCAGGGGGGATTTTGGCTACGAGCAGTACTTC. It translates to CSARGDFGYEQYF.

The chain recombines TRBV29-1 with TRBJ1-4; 10 bases are shared with TRBD1. The CDR3 runs to 12 residues. Looked up from germline, CDR1 is SQVTM and CDR2 is ANQGSEA. J gave up 6 bases and V 7 bases, and 2 bases lay outside the gene matches. CDR3 loop: CSGGTGDEKLFF. CDR3 DNA sequence: TGCAGCGGCGGGACAGGGGATGAAAAACTGTTTTTT.

V is TRBV19 and J is TRBJ2-7; 8 nucleotides match TRBD1. J was trimmed by 2 bases and V by 5 bases; bases with no gene match: 5. Germline-derived CDR1 and CDR2 are LNHDA and SQIVND (reference sequence). The CDR3 is 14 amino acids. The CDR3 DNA follows: TGTGCCAGTAGTTACAGGGGGGAAACCTACGAGCAGTACTTC. Translation: CASSYRGETYEQYF.

Of note for this clone: The sample has other DNA sequences that encode this CDR3 too. The chain carries TRBV5-6 and TRBJ1-2; 7 bases align to TRBD1. V trimming: 4 bases; J trimming: 0 bases; junction bases outside the gene matches: 6. Germline loops: CDR1 SGHDT, CDR2 YYEEEE. CDR3 size: 15 residues. This CDR3 reads CASSPNRGTNYGYTF. For the CDR3, the DNA is TGTGCCAGCAGCCCAAACAGGGGAACTAACTATGGCTACACCTTC.

The genes are TRBV6-1 and TRBJ2-7; D gene ambiguous. The germline CDR1 and CDR2 sequences are MNHNS and SASEGT. The CDR3 totals 12 residues. V was trimmed by 4 bases and J by 1 base, leaving 5 bases between them. The CDR3 DNA follows: TGTGCCAGCAGTGTATCTTCCTACGAGCAGTACTTC. The encoded protein is CASSVSSYEQYF.

The chain is built from TRBV4-1 and TRBJ2-3, with 11 bases fitting TRBD2. The CDR3 is made up of 17 amino acids. The V gene's germline CDR1 is MGHRA and CDR2 YSYEKL. Germline trimming cut 3 bases from V and 3 bases from J; bases unmatched to any gene: 8. CDR3 region: CASSQSASGGWTDTQYF. CDR3 DNA: TGCGCCAGCAGCCAGTCTGCTAGCGGGGGGTGGACAGATACGCAGTATTTT.

This clone showed up just a few times. CDR3 in amino acids: CSVDSSDTEAFF. In DNA form, the CDR3 reads TGCAGCGTTGACAGCTCCGACACTGAAGCTTTCTTT. This chain connects TRBV29-1 to TRBJ1-1; no reliable D call. Germline-derived CDR1 and CDR2 are SQVTM and ANQGSEA. Trimming left V 3 bases short and J 3 bases short, with 8 bases between. The CDR3 length is 12 residues.

The V call is TRBV14, the J call TRBJ2-5, with D perhaps given as TRBD1 or TRBD2 (5 bases each). Germline loops: CDR1 SGHDN, CDR2 FVKESK. V was trimmed by 1 base and J by 7 bases, leaving 16 bases between them. The CDR3 is 15 residues long. Here the CDR3 reads CASSQGRATGGTQYF. In DNA form, the CDR3 reads TGTGCCAGCAGCCAAGGCAGGGCGACTGGAGGGACCCAGTACTTC.

This clone came up a few times. The chain employs TRBV10-3 and TRBJ1-5; D is possibly TRBD1 (5 bases). V lost 1 base, J lost 4 bases, and 11 bases lay in between. Germline V gene lookup returns CDR1 ENHRY and CDR2 SYGVKD. The length of the CDR3 is 15 residues. The CDR3 protein is CAISEFDSPNQPQHF. The CDR3 DNA is TGTGCCATCAGTGAGTTTGACAGCCCTAATCAGCCCCAGCATTTT.

By sample share, this clone is medium-sized (0.01 to 0.1%). Other DNA sequences in the sample encode the same CDR3. The chain couples TRBV29-1 to TRBJ2-7; tentative D call: TRBD2 (6 bases). The germline CDR1 and CDR2 sequences are SQVTM and ANQGSEA. The CDR3 has 12 amino acids. Trimming shortened V by 3 bases and J by 0 bases, and 6 bases separated the two germline ends. In DNA, the CDR3 is TGCAGCGTTGAGACTAGCTCCTACGAGCAGTACTTC. It translates to CSVETSSYEQYF.

This clone has just a few counts. This sequence joins TRBV29-1 and TRBJ1-1, with D unclear. Germline V gives CDR1 SQVTM, CDR2 ANQGSEA. CDR3 length equals 11 residues. The ends were cut back, 7 bases at V and 0 bases at J, with 6 bases in the middle. The CDR3 spells CSAMVNTEAFF. CDR3 coding DNA: TGCAGCGCCATGGTGAACACTGAAGCTTTCTTT.

This rearrangement joins TRBV4-3 to TRBJ2-7; D is unclear. Germline values: CDR1 LGHNA, CDR2 YSLEER. V was cut by 0 bases and J by 1 base, with 10 bases left in between. This CDR3 is 15 amino acids long. The CDR3 is CASSQDLARSYEQYF. The CDR3 nucleotides read TGCGCCAGCAGCCAAGATCTCGCCAGGTCCTACGAGCAGTACTTC.